A single sample is the source of the 29 T cell receptor beta chains below, sequenced in a study of T cell responses to AZD1222 COVID-19 vaccine. TCRdb's table, derived via immunoSEQ multiplex PCR, lists solely in-frame clones and lacks some. This table holds fewer than 150,000 clones, around 85% found once. Sequenced here: peripheral blood, sampled on day 0 of AZD1222 vaccination. The source is an adult in good health.

This clone occurred a few times. The chain is built from TRBV20-1 and TRBJ1-6; D is ambiguous. Germline values: CDR1 DFQATT, CDR2 SNEGSKA (reference sequence). The V end was cut by 3 bases, the J end by 6 bases, with 9 bases between. The CDR3 has 13 amino acids. In nucleotides, the CDR3 is TGCAGTGCTAGTTTGGCCATTAATTCACCCCTCCACTTT. Its translation is CSASLAINSPLHF.

The chain links TRBV28 to TRBJ2-2; D remains unclear. With 5 bases removed from V and 2 bases from J, the gap between germline ends came to 6 bases. In germline, CDR1 is MDHEN, CDR2 SYDVKM. The CDR3 is 13 amino acids. Here the CDR3 reads CASSSSNTGELFF. CDR3 nucleotides: TGTGCCAGCAGTAGCTCTAACACCGGGGAGCTGTTTTTT.

This chain joins TRBV5-1 and TRBJ1-3, with D tentatively TRBD1 (5 bases). The CDR3 runs 15 residues. CDR1 is SGHRS and CDR2 is YFSETQ in the germline V gene. Trimming shortened V by 9 bases and J by 3 bases, and 19 bases separated the two germline ends. DNA of the CDR3: TGCGCCACGAGACCGGGGCCAGGAGGTGGAAACACCATATATTTT. This codes for CATRPGPGGGNTIYF.

This CDR3 is CASSLQTGGNSPLHF. Written as DNA, the CDR3 is TGCGCCAGCAGCCTACAGACAGGGGGGAATTCACCCCTCCACTTT. The chain carries TRBV5-1 and TRBJ1-6; TRBD1 aligns across 9 bases. Trimming at V came to 4 bases and at J to 7 bases, leaving 6 bases not matched to a gene. CDR3 size: 15 residues. In germline, CDR1 is SGHRS, CDR2 YFSETQ.

A few counts support this clone. J is TRBJ1-4 and V is TRBV7-9, with D hard to call. This CDR3 is built from 13 residues. Germline CDR1 SEHNR, CDR2 FQNEAQ (reference sequence). Trimming left V 2 bases short and J 6 bases short, with 7 bases between. The CDR3 nucleotides are TGTGCCAGCAGCTTACGGTGGGATGAAAAACTGTTTTTT. Translated, it gives CASSLRWDEKLFF.

This chain joins TRBV6-6 and TRBJ1-2; D is unresolved. The V gene lost 4 bases and the J gene lost 7 bases, with 13 bases spanning the gap. This CDR3 contains 13 residues. CDR1 MNHNY and CDR2 SVGAGI come from the germline V gene (reference sequence). In DNA, the CDR3 is TGTGCCAGCAGTTCCGGAGGAGGGTCTGGCTACACCTTC. This sequence encodes CASSSGGGSGYTF.

The rearrangement joins TRBV5-1 to TRBJ2-7, with 10 bases matching TRBD1. The CDR3 contains 15 residues. CDR1 and CDR2 from the germline V gene are SGHRS and YFSETQ. The trim removed 0 bases at V and 5 bases at J, leaving 5 bases unmatched. The CDR3 spells CASSLDDRGLNEQYF. DNA for the CDR3: TGCGCCAGCAGCTTGGATGACAGGGGGCTGAACGAGCAGTACTTC. The full variable domain, rest sourced from reference TRBV5-1 and TRBJ2-7, is KAGVTQTPRYLIKTRGQQVTLSCSPISGHRSVSWYQQTPGQGLQFLFEYFSETQRNKGNFPGRFSGRQFSNSRSEMNVSTLELGDSALYLCASSLDDRGLNEQYFGPGTRLTVT.

The chain joins TRBV19 to TRBJ2-7, with 7 bases lining up with TRBD1. The trim removed 4 bases at V and 6 bases at J, leaving 6 bases unmatched. The CDR3 sequence is 13 residues long. CDR1 is LNHDA and CDR2 is SQIVND in the germline V gene (reference sequence). The DNA for the CDR3 is TGTGCCAGTAGTACCGGACAGGCGGGCGAGCAGTACTTC. It codes for CASSTGQAGEQYF.

The V and J genes are TRBV7-2 and TRBJ2-1; D not certain. The germline V and J ends were trimmed by 5 bases and 5 bases, with 10 bases remaining between them. The CDR3 runs 13 residues. Germline V gene data show CDR1 as SGHTA and CDR2 as FQGNSA. This CDR3 is CASSPIPDNEQFF. The CDR3 bases are TGTGCCAGCAGCCCAATACCGGACAATGAGCAGTTCTTC.

V and J are TRBV12-3 or TRBV12-4 and TRBJ1-2, with D tentatively TRBD1 (5 bases). Trimming cost V 3 bases and J 6 bases, with 11 bases left between them. The CDR3 runs to 13 residues. CDR3 loop: CASSFPGLHGYTF. DNA of the CDR3: TGTGCCAGCAGTTTTCCGGGACTACATGGCTACACCTTC.

This chain uses TRBV7-9 with TRBJ2-7, with 10 bases fitting TRBD2. There are 17 residues in the CDR3. In germline, CDR1 is SEHNR, CDR2 FQNEAQ (reference sequence). The J segment lost 0 bases and the V segment lost 3 bases, leaving 8 bases of the junction unmatched. The CDR3 bases are TGTGCCAGCAGCTTGGCTAGCGGGGGACATAGCTCCTACGAGCAGTACTTC. Amino acid sequence: CASSLASGGHSSYEQYF.

The V and J genes are TRBV19 and TRBJ2-1; maybe TRBD1 (6 bases). The germline gives CDR1 LNHDA, CDR2 SQIVND (reference sequence). This CDR3 contains 15 residues. With 5 bases removed from V and 0 bases from J, the gap between germline ends came to 11 bases. The CDR3 here is CASSRDTSSYNEQFF. CDR3 DNA: TGTGCCAGTAGTCGGGACACTAGCTCCTACAATGAGCAGTTCTTC.

This chain uses TRBV5-4 with TRBJ2-1; 8 nucleotides agree with TRBD1. Germline-derived CDR1 and CDR2 are SGHNT and YYREEE (reference sequence). The CDR3 is 16 residues long. J gave up 3 bases and V 0 bases, and 5 bases lay outside the gene matches. CDR3 protein: CASSLGQGSIYNEQFF. The CDR3 coding sequence is TGTGCCAGCAGCTTGGGACAGGGGAGTATCTACAATGAGCAGTTCTTC.

The CDR3 DNA reads TGTGCCAGCACCCTAAGGTTCGCGGATCAGCCCCAGCATTTT. It codes for CASTLRFADQPQHF. V usage is TRBV5-4 and J usage is TRBJ1-5; no clear D gene. The CDR3 sequence is 14 residues long. CDR1 and CDR2 from the germline V gene are SGHNT and YYREEE (reference sequence). The V end was cut by 6 bases, the J end by 5 bases, with 15 bases between.

CDR3 residues: CASSSLAGGHETQYF. In DNA, the CDR3 is TGTGCCAGCAGTTCGCTAGCGGGGGGGCATGAGACCCAGTACTTC. The rearrangement joins TRBV27 to TRBJ2-5, with 12 bases that match TRBD2. The germline CDR1 and CDR2 sequences are MNHEY and SMNVEV (reference sequence). The junction had 5 bases not matched to a gene; V was cut back by 4 bases and J by 5 bases. There are 15 residues in the CDR3.

In its sample, this clone was seen once. For the CDR3, the DNA is TGTGCCAGCAGTTATGCGGACACGCTCGATGGCTACACCTTC. Translating gives CASSYADTLDGYTF. The V call is TRBV28, the J call TRBJ1-2, with D tentatively TRBD1 (5 bases). The CDR3 has 14 amino acids. V lost 4 bases, J lost 6 bases, and 15 bases lay in between. The germline CDR1 and CDR2 sequences are MDHEN and SYDVKM.

This clone showed up just once. The V gene is TRBV28, the J gene TRBJ2-1; 11 positions match TRBD2. The CDR3 runs 15 residues. Germline V CDR1 and CDR2: MDHEN, SYDVKM. The V gene end was trimmed by 7 bases and the J gene end by 12 bases; junction bases not matched to a gene: 14. CDR3 residues: CASTRLAGGASGQFF. For the CDR3, the DNA is TGTGCCAGCACGCGGCTAGCGGGGGGTGCCTCGGGGCAGTTCTTC.

This chain joins TRBV19 and TRBJ2-7; 8 nucleotides align to TRBD1. Germline V gives CDR1 LNHDA, CDR2 SQIVND (reference sequence). V lost 3 bases and J lost 4; bases outside the gene matches: 8. CDR3 length: 15 amino acids. CDR3 protein: CASSILTGGGYEQYF. The CDR3 DNA is TGTGCCAGTAGTATCCTCACAGGGGGTGGATACGAGCAGTACTTC.

The chain uses TRBV27 and TRBJ1-4; D is unresolved. V lost 10 bases, J lost 0 bases, and 15 bases lay in between. This CDR3 is built from 15 residues. Germline values: CDR1 MNHEY, CDR2 SMNVEV (reference sequence). The CDR3 nucleotides read TGTGCCACCCGGGTGTTCGGCGCAACTAATGAAAAACTGTTTTTT. Its translation is CATRVFGATNEKLFF. Combining the CDR3 with reference TRBV27 and TRBJ1-4 gives the whole variable domain EAQVTQNPRYLITVTGKKLTVTCSQNMNHEYMSWYRQDPGLGLRQIYYSMNVEVTDKGDVPEGYKVSRKEKRNFPLILESPSPNQTSLYFCATRVFGATNEKLFFGSGTQLSVL.

V is TRBV3-1 (or the pseudogene TRBV3-2) and J is TRBJ1-5, with TRBD1 as a possible D gene (5 bases). The V gene's germline CDR1 is LGHDT and CDR2 YNNKEL (reference sequence). The V and J ends lost 3 bases and 9 bases respectively, with 12 bases between them. The CDR3 covers 13 residues. CDR3 sequence: CASSHGPGVPQHF. The CDR3 DNA reads TGTGCCAGCAGCCACGGGCCGGGGGTGCCCCAGCATTTT.

V usage is TRBV11-1 and J usage is TRBJ2-2; 11 bases agree with TRBD2. Germline CDR1 SGHAT, CDR2 FQDESV (reference sequence). J was trimmed by 6 bases and V by 5 bases; bases with no gene match: 2. CDR3 length: 14 amino acids. CDR3 amino acids: CASSQLAGAGELFF. CDR3 nucleotides: TGTGCCAGCAGCCAACTAGCGGGGGCCGGGGAGCTGTTTTTT.

The rearrangement joins TRBV9 to TRBJ2-7; perhaps TRBD2 as D (5 bases). CDR3 length equals 15 residues. CDR1 and CDR2 from the germline V gene are SGDLS and YYNGEE. The V gene lost 3 bases and the J gene lost 1 base, with 14 bases spanning the gap. CDR3 region: CASSETSAVSYEQYF. In nucleotides, the CDR3 is TGTGCCAGCAGCGAAACCTCAGCGGTTTCCTACGAGCAGTACTTC.

V gene TRBV18 combines with J gene TRBJ2-7; no definite D call. V was cut by 0 bases and J by 5 bases, with 11 bases left in between. Germline V CDR1 and CDR2: KGHSH, LQKENI. The CDR3 loop spans 14 amino acids. CDR3 residues: CASSPPVPLDEQYF. The CDR3 DNA sequence: TGTGCCAGCTCACCACCGGTACCGCTTGACGAGCAGTACTTC.

The V gene is TRBV19, the J gene TRBJ1-5, with 7 bases fitting TRBD1. Trimming took 10 bases from V and 2 from J; bases not matched to a gene: 8. This CDR3 is built from 14 residues. Looked up from germline, CDR1 is LNHDA and CDR2 is SQIVND (reference sequence). The CDR3 region has the DNA TGTGCCATCGCCGACAGGGCGGGCAATCAGCCCCAGCATTTT. Residues: CAIADRAGNQPQHF.

This chain's CDR3 is CAIVRWSPLHF. CDR3 DNA: TGTGCCATCGTCCGTTGGTCACCCCTCCACTTT. The chain recombines TRBV12-3 or TRBV12-4 with TRBJ1-6; no firm D call. This CDR3 comprises 11 residues. Trimming removed 10 bases at V and 10 bases at J, with 11 bases between.

V usage is TRBV3-1 (or the pseudogene TRBV3-2) and J usage is TRBJ1-6; D is unresolved. This CDR3 is built from 16 residues. CDR1 and CDR2 from the germline V gene are LGHDT and YNNKEL (reference sequence). Deletions cut 5 bases from V and 5 bases from J, with 16 bases between. This CDR3 is CASSVWGPIHNSPLHF. CDR3 bases: TGTGCCAGCAGCGTGTGGGGTCCCATTCATAATTCACCCCTCCACTTT.

The genes are TRBV12-5 and TRBJ2-1, with D tentatively TRBD2 (6 bases). CDR1 LGHNT and CDR2 FRNRAP come from the germline V gene. The length of the CDR3 is 16 residues. The V end was cut by 1 base, the J end by 9 bases, with 19 bases between. CDR3 amino acids: CASGLALGGVLGEQFF. For the CDR3, the DNA is TGTGCTAGTGGTTTGGCCCTAGGCGGGGTCCTCGGTGAGCAGTTCTTC. Variable domain in full (rest from reference TRBV12-5 and TRBJ2-1): DARVTQTPRHKVTEMGQEVTMRCQPILGHNTVFWYRQTMMQGLELLAYFRNRAPLDDSGMPKDRFSAEMPDATLATLKIQPSEPRDSAVYFCASGLALGGVLGEQFFGPGTRLTVL.

This rearrangement joins TRBV7-9 to TRBJ2-2; TRBD2 aligns across 7 bases. The CDR3 is 14 amino acids. V gave up 1 base and J gave up 4 bases; unmatched junction bases: 0. Germline V gene lookup returns CDR1 SEHNR and CDR2 FQNEAQ (reference sequence). This CDR3 reads CASSLGTSTGELFF. The CDR3 nucleotides read TGTGCCAGCAGCTTAGGGACTAGCACCGGGGAGCTGTTTTTT. The complete variable domain, with remaining parts taken from reference TRBV7-9 and TRBJ2-2, reads DTGVSQNPRHKITKRGQNVTFRCDPISEHNRLYWYRQTLGQGPEFLTYFQNEAQLEKSRLLSDRFSAERPKGSFSTLEIQRTEQGDSAMYLCASSLGTSTGELFFGEGSRLTVL.

The gene calls are TRBV12-3 or TRBV12-4 and TRBJ2-7; possibly TRBD1 or TRBD2 for D (5 bases each). The V and J ends lost 1 base and 4 bases respectively, with 8 bases between them. There are 13 residues in the CDR3. CDR3 residues: CASSLGGRYEQYF. CDR3 DNA sequence: TGTGCCAGCAGTTTAGGGGGACGATACGAGCAGTACTTC.